This TCR beta chain was captured by sequencing in a study of control samples from healthy donors and cancer patients (dated by TCRdb to 2020 to 2021). Libraries were built with the immunoSEQ multiplex PCR assay. Drawn from immuneACCESS, this table holds only the in-frame rearrangements with V and J called that TCRdb kept. Clones are partly lost; checked studies trace under half to an unresolved V gene and leave the rest unexplained. Here the sample has around 140,000 clones; around 90% occur a single time. Around 7.3% of the sample rests with the top ten. Details on this clone: The target of this receptor is not known. Base qualities are not at hand, and no much larger clone is one base apart.

For CDR1 and CDR2, the germline V gene lists ENHRY and SYGVKD. The CDR3 holds 12 amino acids from the cysteine to the phenylalanine. Solely the CDR3 DNA is kept, with 36 bases framed from the first base. V and J lose 6 bases and 6 bases, and a span of 12 bases separates them. Sequenced input: blood. The receptor was isolated from a man aged 18 to 30 in good health. The rearrangement combines TRBV10-3 with TRBJ2-7; TRBD1 is perhaps the D gene, given 6 matching bases. At the DNA level, the sequence is TGTGCCATCAGGACAGGCACGGGCGAGCAGTACTTC. It is translated as CAIRTGTGEQYF.